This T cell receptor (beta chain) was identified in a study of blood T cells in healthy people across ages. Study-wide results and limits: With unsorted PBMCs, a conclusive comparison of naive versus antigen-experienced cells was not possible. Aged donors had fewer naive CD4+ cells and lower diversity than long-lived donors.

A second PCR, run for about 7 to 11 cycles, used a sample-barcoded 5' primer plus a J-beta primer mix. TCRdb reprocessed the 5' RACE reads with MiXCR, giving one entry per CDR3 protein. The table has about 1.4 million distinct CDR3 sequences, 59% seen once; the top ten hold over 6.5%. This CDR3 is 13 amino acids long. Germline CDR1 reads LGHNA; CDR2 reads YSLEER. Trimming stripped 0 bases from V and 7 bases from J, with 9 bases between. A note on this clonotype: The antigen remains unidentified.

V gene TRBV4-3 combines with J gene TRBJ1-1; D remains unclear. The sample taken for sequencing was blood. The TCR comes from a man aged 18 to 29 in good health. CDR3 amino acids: CASSQDQGVEAFF. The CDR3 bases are TGCGCCAGCAGCCAAGATCAAGGTGTTGAAGCTTTCTTT.